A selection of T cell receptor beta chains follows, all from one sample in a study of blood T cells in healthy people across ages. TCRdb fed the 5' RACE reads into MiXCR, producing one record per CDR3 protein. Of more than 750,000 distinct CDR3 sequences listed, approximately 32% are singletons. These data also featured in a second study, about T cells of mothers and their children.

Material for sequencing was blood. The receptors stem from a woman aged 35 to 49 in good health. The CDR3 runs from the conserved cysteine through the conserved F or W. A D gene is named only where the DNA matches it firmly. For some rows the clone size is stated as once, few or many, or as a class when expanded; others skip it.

cdr3_aa: CASSSGGQGMETQYF; cdr3_nt: TGCGCCAGCAGTTCCGGGGGACAGGGTATGGAGACCCAGTACTTC; v_call: TRBV5-1; clone_size: many; j_call: TRBJ2-5; d_call: TRBD1
cdr3_aa: CASTPLGGTYNAQFF; cdr3_nt: TGTGCCAGCACCCCCTTAGGGGGAACCTACAATGCGCAGTTCTTC; v_call: TRBV28; clone_size: NA; j_call: TRBJ2-1; d_call: NA
cdr3_aa: CASLTGALGGRGGANVLTF; cdr3_nt: TGTGCCAGCCTAACAGGGGCTTTGGGGGGGCGAGGTGGGGCCAACGTCCTGACTTTC; v_call: TRBV28; clone_size: many; j_call: TRBJ2-6; d_call: NA
cdr3_aa: CASSQDPGSMNTGAFF; cdr3_nt: TGTGCCAGCAGCCAAGACCCGGGATCAATGAACACTGGAGCTTTCTTT; v_call: TRBV3-1; clone_size: NA; j_call: TRBJ1-1; d_call: NA
cdr3_aa: CASILLAGNYNEQFF; cdr3_nt: TGTGCCAGCATCCTATTAGCGGGGAACTACAATGAGCAGTTCTTC; v_call: TRBV5-5; clone_size: few; j_call: TRBJ2-1; d_call: TRBD2
cdr3_aa: CSARDQGQSQGAFF; cdr3_nt: TGCAGTGCTAGAGATCAGGGGCAGTCTCAGGGAGCTTTCTTT; v_call: TRBV20-1; clone_size: few; j_call: TRBJ1-1; d_call: NA
cdr3_aa: CASSSGTATYGYTF; cdr3_nt: TGTGCCAGCAGTTCGGGGACGGCTACCTATGGCTACACCTTC; v_call: TRBV28; clone_size: many; j_call: TRBJ1-2; d_call: NA
cdr3_aa: CSRQANYGYTF; cdr3_nt: TGCTCACGACAGGCTAACTATGGCTACACCTTC; v_call: TRBV20-1; clone_size: many; j_call: TRBJ1-2; d_call: NA
cdr3_aa: CASSETTYNEQFF; cdr3_nt: TGCGCCAGCAGCGAGACTACTTACAATGAGCAGTTCTTC; v_call: TRBV5-1; clone_size: NA; j_call: TRBJ2-1; d_call: NA
cdr3_aa: CASSQALASGGNEQFF; cdr3_nt: TGCGCCAGCAGCCAAGCGTTGGCTAGCGGTGGCAATGAGCAGTTCTTC; v_call: TRBV4-1; clone_size: many; j_call: TRBJ2-1; d_call: TRBD2
cdr3_aa: CASSLQDGTEVFF; cdr3_nt: TGTGCCAGCAGCTTGCAGGACGGAACTGAAGTTTTCTTT; v_call: TRBV7-6; clone_size: few; j_call: TRBJ1-1; d_call: NA
cdr3_aa: CASSLWSSSALVHEQFF; cdr3_nt: TGTGCCAGCAGCTTATGGAGTAGCTCCGCCCTCGTCCATGAGCAGTTCTTC; v_call: TRBV7-3; clone_size: many; j_call: TRBJ2-1; d_call: NA
cdr3_aa: CASSFPGGMTKNIQYF; cdr3_nt: TGTGCCAGCAGTTTCCCCGGGGGGATGACCAAAAACATTCAGTACTTC; v_call: TRBV28; clone_size: few; j_call: TRBJ2-4; d_call: TRBD2
cdr3_aa: CASRPGTVAKNIQYF; cdr3_nt: TGTGCCAGCAGGCCCGGGACAGTAGCCAAAAACATTCAGTACTTC; v_call: TRBV27; clone_size: many; j_call: TRBJ2-4; d_call: TRBD1
cdr3_aa: CASSPGQNHGYTF; cdr3_nt: TGTGCCAGCTCACCAGGGCAGAACCATGGCTACACCTTC; v_call: TRBV18; clone_size: NA; j_call: TRBJ1-2; d_call: NA
cdr3_aa: CASSYGQNSNQPQHF; cdr3_nt: TGTGCCAGCAGTTATGGACAGAATAGCAATCAGCCCCAGCATTTT; v_call: TRBV7-2; clone_size: many; j_call: TRBJ1-5; d_call: NA
cdr3_aa: CATSRPGTGVSYGYTF; cdr3_nt: TGTGCCACCAGCAGACCCGGGACAGGGGTTAGCTATGGCTACACCTTC; v_call: TRBV15; clone_size: few; j_call: TRBJ1-2; d_call: TRBD1
cdr3_aa: CASSIVGQGNEQFF; cdr3_nt: TGTGCCAGTAGTATAGTGGGGCAGGGCAATGAGCAGTTCTTC; v_call: TRBV19; clone_size: NA; j_call: TRBJ2-1; d_call: NA
cdr3_aa: CSVGGGTYEQYF; cdr3_nt: TGCAGCGTTGGAGGCGGGACCTACGAGCAGTACTTC; v_call: TRBV29-1; clone_size: many; j_call: TRBJ2-7; d_call: NA
cdr3_aa: CATGQTYEQYF; cdr3_nt: TGTGCCACAGGACAGACCTACGAGCAGTACTTC; v_call: TRBV3-1; clone_size: many; j_call: TRBJ2-7; d_call: NA
cdr3_aa: CASSQVGAYEQYF; cdr3_nt: TGCGCCAGCAGCCAAGTGGGGGCCTACGAGCAGTACTTC; v_call: TRBV4-1; clone_size: many; j_call: TRBJ2-7; d_call: NA
cdr3_aa: CASSAILAGAISSYNEQFF; cdr3_nt: TGTGCCAGCAGTGCAATTCTGGCGGGGGCCATTAGCTCCTACAATGAGCAGTTCTTC; v_call: TRBV27; clone_size: NA; j_call: TRBJ2-1; d_call: NA
cdr3_aa: CASSLRVGEQFF; cdr3_nt: TGTGCCAGCAGTTTACGGGTGGGTGAGCAGTTCTTC; v_call: TRBV12-3/TRBV12-4; clone_size: many; j_call: TRBJ2-1; d_call: NA
cdr3_aa: CASSQDAPETQYF; cdr3_nt: TGCGCCAGCAGCCAAGATGCCCCAGAGACCCAGTACTTC; v_call: TRBV4-1; clone_size: many; j_call: TRBJ2-5; d_call: NA
cdr3_aa: CASRDTLFGASTDTQYF; cdr3_nt: TGTGCCAGCAGGGACACTCTTTTTGGCGCGAGCACAGATACGCAGTATTTT; v_call: TRBV7-2; clone_size: NA; j_call: TRBJ2-3; d_call: NA
cdr3_aa: CASNYQANEQFF; cdr3_nt: TGTGCCAGCAACTACCAAGCCAATGAGCAGTTCTTC; v_call: TRBV6-2/TRBV6-3; clone_size: NA; j_call: TRBJ2-1; d_call: NA
cdr3_aa: CASSTNRGRRETQYF; cdr3_nt: TGTGCCAGCAGCACTAACAGGGGGCGGAGGGAGACCCAGTACTTC; v_call: TRBV28; clone_size: few; j_call: TRBJ2-5; d_call: TRBD1
cdr3_aa: CSARDPGAPSYNEQFF; cdr3_nt: TGCAGTGCTAGAGATCCGGGGGCCCCCTCCTACAATGAGCAGTTCTTC; v_call: TRBV20-1; clone_size: many; j_call: TRBJ2-1; d_call: NA
cdr3_aa: CASSTGALYETQYF; cdr3_nt: TGTGCCAGCTCGACAGGGGCCCTCTACGAGACCCAGTACTTC; v_call: TRBV12-3/TRBV12-4; clone_size: NA; j_call: TRBJ2-5; d_call: TRBD1
cdr3_aa: CSAPAPTVGYTF; cdr3_nt: TGCAGTGCTCCGGCCCCGACGGTTGGCTACACCTTC; v_call: TRBV20-1; clone_size: few; j_call: TRBJ1-2; d_call: NA
cdr3_aa: CASGSRTSGESGANVLTF; cdr3_nt: TGCGCCAGCGGCTCTCGGACTAGCGGGGAGTCTGGGGCCAACGTCCTGACTTTC; v_call: TRBV5-1; clone_size: NA; j_call: TRBJ2-6; d_call: TRBD2
cdr3_aa: CASSQMDRGRQPQHF; cdr3_nt: TGTGCCAGCTCGCAGATGGACAGGGGGCGCCAGCCCCAGCATTTT; v_call: TRBV28; clone_size: NA; j_call: TRBJ1-5; d_call: TRBD1
cdr3_aa: CASSFSGGPNEKLFF; cdr3_nt: TGTGCCAGCAGTTTTTCAGGGGGCCCTAATGAAAAACTGTTTTTT; v_call: TRBV5-5; clone_size: few; j_call: TRBJ1-4; d_call: TRBD1
cdr3_aa: CASSLRQGSTPLHF; cdr3_nt: TGCGCCAGCAGCCTCCGACAGGGTAGTACACCCCTCCACTTT; v_call: TRBV5-1; clone_size: few; j_call: TRBJ1-6; d_call: TRBD1
cdr3_aa: CASSLAGGTGANVLTF; cdr3_nt: TGTGCCAGCAGCTTAGCGGGGGGCACCGGGGCCAACGTCCTGACTTTC; v_call: TRBV5-1; clone_size: many; j_call: TRBJ2-6; d_call: TRBD2
cdr3_aa: CASSIQQETQYF; cdr3_nt: TGTGCCAGCAGCATCCAACAAGAGACCCAGTACTTC; v_call: TRBV7-2; clone_size: many; j_call: TRBJ2-5; d_call: NA
cdr3_aa: CASNIGGANTDTQYF; cdr3_nt: TGTGCCAGTAATATCGGGGGAGCGAACACAGATACGCAGTATTTT; v_call: TRBV19; clone_size: few; j_call: TRBJ2-3; d_call: NA
cdr3_aa: CATSDWWDLDNEQFF; cdr3_nt: TGTGCCACCAGTGATTGGTGGGATTTGGACAATGAGCAGTTCTTC; v_call: TRBV24-1; clone_size: NA; j_call: TRBJ2-1; d_call: NA
cdr3_aa: CASRNLGQGAYEQYF; cdr3_nt: TGCGCCAGCAGGAACCTCGGACAGGGGGCCTACGAGCAGTACTTC; v_call: TRBV5-1; clone_size: few; j_call: TRBJ2-7; d_call: TRBD1
cdr3_aa: CASSLYQGDYGYTF; cdr3_nt: TGTGCCAGCAGCTTATATCAAGGAGACTATGGCTACACCTTC; v_call: TRBV7-2; clone_size: few; j_call: TRBJ1-2; d_call: NA
cdr3_aa: CASSYGSSEQFF; cdr3_nt: TGTGCCAGCAGTTATGGATCGTCTGAGCAGTTCTTC; v_call: TRBV6-6; clone_size: few; j_call: TRBJ2-1; d_call: NA
cdr3_aa: CASSGRIMYEQYF; cdr3_nt: TGTGCCAGCAGTGGGAGAATCATGTACGAGCAGTACTTC; v_call: TRBV28; clone_size: few; j_call: TRBJ2-7; d_call: NA
cdr3_aa: CSAREQENSPLHF; cdr3_nt: TGCAGTGCTAGAGAACAGGAGAATTCACCCCTCCACTTT; v_call: TRBV20-1; clone_size: few; j_call: TRBJ1-6; d_call: NA
cdr3_aa: CSSDQGTKNIQYF; cdr3_nt: TGCAGTTCCGACCAGGGGACCAAAAACATTCAGTACTTC; v_call: TRBV20-1; clone_size: many; j_call: TRBJ2-4; d_call: NA
cdr3_aa: CASRDLYGLLSDTQYF; cdr3_nt: TGTGCCAGCAGAGACCTATACGGACTCCTGAGCGATACGCAGTATTTT; v_call: TRBV6-2/TRBV6-3; clone_size: few; j_call: TRBJ2-3; d_call: NA
cdr3_aa: CASSYSQGRTEAFF; cdr3_nt: TGTGCCAGCAGTTACTCACAGGGGCGTACTGAAGCTTTCTTT; v_call: TRBV6-5; clone_size: many; j_call: TRBJ1-1; d_call: TRBD1
cdr3_aa: CAISDPVRQGLEAFF; cdr3_nt: TGTGCCATCAGTGATCCAGTCAGGCAGGGTTTAGAAGCTTTCTTT; v_call: TRBV10-3; clone_size: NA; j_call: TRBJ1-1; d_call: NA
cdr3_aa: CAISESIVKDSEAFF; cdr3_nt: TGTGCCATCAGTGAGTCGATAGTAAAGGACAGTGAAGCTTTCTTT; v_call: TRBV10-3; clone_size: NA; j_call: TRBJ1-1; d_call: NA
cdr3_aa: CASRGGLIMNTEAFF; cdr3_nt: TGTGCCTCTAGGGGAGGGCTGATCATGAACACTGAAGCTTTCTTT; v_call: TRBV10-3; clone_size: NA; j_call: TRBJ1-1; d_call: NA
cdr3_aa: CSARDTPDGGVYEQYF; cdr3_nt: TGCAGTGCTAGAGATACCCCGGACGGGGGCGTATACGAGCAGTACTTC; v_call: TRBV20-1; clone_size: NA; j_call: TRBJ2-7; d_call: NA
cdr3_aa: CASSYDLPGANYGYTF; cdr3_nt: TGTGCCAGCAGTTACGATCTCCCAGGGGCTAACTATGGCTACACCTTC; v_call: TRBV6-5; clone_size: few; j_call: TRBJ1-2; d_call: NA
cdr3_aa: CASSASPRAGGLAVLQETQYF; cdr3_nt: TGTGCCAGCAGCGCCAGCCCCAGAGCGGGGGGCCTGGCGGTCCTCCAAGAGACCCAGTACTTC; v_call: TRBV9; clone_size: many; j_call: TRBJ2-5; d_call: TRBD2
cdr3_aa: CASSPPTPAINEKLFF; cdr3_nt: TGCGCCAGCAGCCCACCAACCCCAGCGATTAATGAAAAACTGTTTTTT; v_call: TRBV5-1; clone_size: many; j_call: TRBJ1-4; d_call: NA
cdr3_aa: CASTGDRNTEAFF; cdr3_nt: TGTGCCAGCACCGGAGACAGGAACACTGAAGCTTTCTTT; v_call: TRBV6-2/TRBV6-3; clone_size: few; j_call: TRBJ1-1; d_call: NA
cdr3_aa: CSARGGGANEQFF; cdr3_nt: TGCAGTGCTAGAGGCGGGGGGGCCAATGAGCAGTTCTTC; v_call: TRBV20-1; clone_size: many; j_call: TRBJ2-1; d_call: TRBD2
cdr3_aa: CASSLFASLAGLASTDTQYF; cdr3_nt: TGTGCCAGCAGCTTGTTTGCGTCACTAGCGGGGCTTGCTAGCACAGATACGCAGTATTTT; v_call: TRBV5-6; clone_size: NA; j_call: TRBJ2-3; d_call: TRBD2
cdr3_aa: CASSPRGIGYTF; cdr3_nt: TGTGCCAGCTCACCAAGGGGAATTGGCTACACCTTC; v_call: TRBV18; clone_size: NA; j_call: TRBJ1-2; d_call: NA
cdr3_aa: CASSLDRVDGANVLTF; cdr3_nt: TGCGCCAGCAGCCTGGACAGGGTGGATGGGGCCAACGTCCTGACTTTC; v_call: TRBV5-1; clone_size: NA; j_call: TRBJ2-6; d_call: TRBD1
cdr3_aa: CASSLLQGGANVLTF; cdr3_nt: TGTGCCAGCAGCCTCCTACAGGGTGGGGCCAACGTCCTGACTTTC; v_call: TRBV9; clone_size: NA; j_call: TRBJ2-6; d_call: NA